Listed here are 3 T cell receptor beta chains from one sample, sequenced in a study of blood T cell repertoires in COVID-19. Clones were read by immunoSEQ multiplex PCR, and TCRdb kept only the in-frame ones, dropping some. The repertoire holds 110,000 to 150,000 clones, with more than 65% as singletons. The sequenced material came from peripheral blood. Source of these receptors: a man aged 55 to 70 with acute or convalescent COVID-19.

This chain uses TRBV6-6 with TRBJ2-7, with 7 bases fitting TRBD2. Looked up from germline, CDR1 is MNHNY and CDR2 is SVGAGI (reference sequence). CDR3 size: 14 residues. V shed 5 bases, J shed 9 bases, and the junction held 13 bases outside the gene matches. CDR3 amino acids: CASSQSRDYGGQYF. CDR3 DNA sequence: TGTGCCAGCAGTCAAAGTCGGGACTACGGCGGGCAGTACTTC.

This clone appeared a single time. The CDR3 region has the DNA TGTGCCAGCAGCTTAACTCCAGGGATATCCTATAATTCACCCCTCCACTTT. It specifies CASSLTPGISYNSPLHF. V and J are TRBV7-9 and TRBJ1-6, with TRBD1 as a possible D gene (5 bases). The CDR3 is 17 amino acids. The V gene lost 2 bases and the J gene lost 1 base, with 12 bases spanning the gap. Germline-derived CDR1 and CDR2 are SEHNR and FQNEAQ (reference sequence).

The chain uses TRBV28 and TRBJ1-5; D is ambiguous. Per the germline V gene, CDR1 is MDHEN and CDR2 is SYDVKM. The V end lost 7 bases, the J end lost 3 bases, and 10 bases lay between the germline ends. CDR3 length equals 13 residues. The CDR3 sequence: CASTSFLNQPQHF. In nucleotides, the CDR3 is TGTGCCAGCACCTCCTTTCTCAATCAGCCCCAGCATTTT.